This T cell receptor beta chain was identified in a study of blood T cell repertoires in COVID-19. Original data processing: The assay estimated nucleated cells by amplifying reference gene primers. Some clones are missing from TCRdb's copy, which holds only in-frame ones; the method was immunoSEQ multiplex PCR. V, J and clone size were drawn from that table, and D and trimming were deduced from the DNA. The repertoire holds about 140,000 clones, with around 89% as singletons. Looked up from germline, CDR1 is SEHNR and CDR2 is FQNEAQ (reference sequence). There are 16 residues in the CDR3. J was trimmed by 2 bases and V by 3 bases; bases with no gene match: 5.

This TCR was sampled from a human donor with COVID-19, enrolled during active disease. The donor label of this sample is uncertain. The rearrangement uses TRBV7-9 and TRBJ1-5, with 9 bases fitting TRBD1. Sequenced sample: peripheral blood. In DNA form, the CDR3 reads TGTGCCAGCAGCTTTGGGACAGGGTCGCGCAATCAGCCCCAGCATTTT. Translating it yields CASSFGTGSRNQPQHF.